This is a list of T cell receptor beta chains from one sample in a study of radiation and T cells in renal cell carcinoma. TCRdb's copy holds only in-frame clones and misses some; the assay was immunoSEQ multiplex PCR. The table lists about 13,000 clones, around a third of them singletons. The sequencing here drew on tumor tissue, taken from a patient whose treatment included radiotherapy and nephrectomy. The receptors originated from a man between 60 and 70 years old with renal cell carcinoma. Each CDR3 is given with its conserved first and last residue. D genes are given only for firm matches. Rows may omit the clone size; those that give it use once, few, many or a size class.

>TRBV25-1|TRBD1|TRBJ1-2|few
TGTGCCAGCAGTGAACCACAGGGGGACTATGGCTACACCTTC
CASSEPQGDYGYTF
>TRBV1|-|TRBJ2-2|few
TGCACCAGCAGACCCACCCCTCGTGGGACACAGAACACCGGGGAGCTGTTTTTT
CTSRPTPRGTQNTGELFF
>TRBV2|-|TRBJ2-1|once
TGTGCCAGCAGGGGCGGGATTTATGGTCATGAGCAGTTCTTC
CASRGGIYGHEQFF
>TRBV7-9|-|TRBJ1-1|-
TGTGCCAGCAGCTTAATGAACACTGAAGCTTTCTTT
CASSLMNTEAFF
>TRBV9|TRBD1|TRBJ1-2|-
TGTGCCAGCAGATCAACAACAGGGGGCGAACCCTATGGCTACACCTTC
CASRSTTGGEPYGYTF
>TRBV9|-|TRBJ2-3|-
TGTGCCAGCAGCGTAGTGGGGGATACGCAGTATTTT
CASSVVGDTQYF
>TRBV19|TRBD1|TRBJ2-1|-
TGTGCCAGTAGTATTGGACAGGGGTATGAGCAGTTCTTC
CASSIGQGYEQFF
>TRBV6-5|TRBD1|TRBJ1-2|-
TGTGCCAGCAGTTATATCGGACAGGGGATCTATGGCTACACCTTC
CASSYIGQGIYGYTF
>TRBV4-1|-|TRBJ1-1|medium-sized
TGCGCCAGCAGCCAAGGAGTTCAGGCTTTCTTT
CASSQGVQAFF
>TRBV9|-|TRBJ1-1|-
TGTGCCAGCAGCGTAGCTCGTGGGGGGAGCACTGAAGCTTTCTTT
CASSVARGGSTEAFF
>TRBV14|-|TRBJ2-1|many
TGTGCCAGCAGCCTCCTCGGAGGGCTGGGTCAGGAGCAGTTCTTC
CASSLLGGLGQEQFF
>TRBV6-5|-|TRBJ2-1|-
TGTGCCAGCAGTTACTCGGGGGAGGCTTGGGGTGAGCAGTTCTTC
CASSYSGEAWGEQFF
>TRBV6-1|-|TRBJ2-4|-
TGTGCCAGCAGTGGACAGATTCTAGCCAAAAACATTCAGTACTTC
CASSGQILAKNIQYF
>TRBV29-1|-|TRBJ2-1|-
TGCAGCGTGACCGTTCTTCTCGATGAGCAGTTCTTC
CSVTVLLDEQFF
>TRBV19|TRBD1|TRBJ1-5|few
TGTGCCAGTAGTATGAGGGACAGGAAACTAATGGGCAATCAGCCCCAGCATTTT
CASSMRDRKLMGNQPQHF
>TRBV19|-|TRBJ2-1|few
TGTGCCAGTAGTATGGACCAGGGTGGAAATGAGCAGTTCTTC
CASSMDQGGNEQFF
>TRBV9|TRBD2|TRBJ2-3|-
TGTGCCAGCCGCCGGGAGGGCGCAGATACGCAGTATTTT
CASRREGADTQYF
>TRBV2|-|TRBJ1-5|-
TGTGCCAGCAGTGAAGCCGGGAGGCGGCAGCCCCAGCATTTT
CASSEAGRRQPQHF
>TRBV5-4|TRBD1|TRBJ2-7|-
TGTGCCAGCAGCTTACAGGGGGCGCAGAACGAGCAGTACTTC
CASSLQGAQNEQYF
>TRBV28|TRBD2|TRBJ2-5|-
TGTGCCAGCGGCCCGTGGAGCGGGGGTCAGACCCAGTACTTC
CASGPWSGGQTQYF
>TRBV7-3|TRBD1|TRBJ2-3|few
TGTGCCAGCAGCTTGGGACAGGGGCCAGATACGCAGTATTTT
CASSLGQGPDTQYF
>TRBV9|TRBD2|TRBJ2-3|-
TGTGCCAGCAGCCGGGGGGCAGATACGCAGTATTTT
CASSRGADTQYF
>TRBV9|TRBD2|TRBJ2-5|-
TGTGCCAGCAGCCCCAGCGGGACGCACCAAGAGACCCAGTACTTC
CASSPSGTHQETQYF
>TRBV4-3|-|TRBJ1-1|-
TGCGCCAGCAGCCAGACTTCGACGGTAGACACTGAAGCTTTCTTT
CASSQTSTVDTEAFF
>TRBV29-1|-|TRBJ1-1|-
TGCAGCGTTGATTGGGGAATGAACACTGAAGCTTTCTTT
CSVDWGMNTEAFF
>TRBV4-3|TRBD1|TRBJ2-7|medium-sized
TGCGCCAGCAGCCAAGACAGGACAGGGAATTCCTACGAGCAGTACTTC
CASSQDRTGNSYEQYF
>TRBV18|TRBD1|TRBJ1-2|few
TGTGCCAGCTCACCACGGACAGGAGCTAACTATGGCTACACCTTC
CASSPRTGANYGYTF